These 30 T cell receptor beta chains originate from one sample sequenced in a study of cytomegalovirus exposure and HLA in healthy donors. Primers: 60 Vbeta forward and 13 Jbeta reverse. Using immunoSEQ multiplex PCR, the repertoire was profiled, and TCRdb retains in-frame clones only, with some absent. The data show more than 85,000 clones, 65% to 85% seen once. The sequenced sample was PBMCs. Source of these receptors: a man between 18 and 35 years old in good health and CMV-seronegative.

This CDR3 is CASSQGLGTELNTEAFF. The CDR3 nucleotides are TGCGCCAGCAGCCAAGGCTTGGGGACAGAACTGAACACTGAAGCTTTCTTT. This chain connects TRBV4-3 to TRBJ1-1; 7 positions match TRBD1. This CDR3 has 17 amino acids. CDR1 is LGHNA and CDR2 is YSLEER in the germline V gene. V was pared by 1 base and J by 0 bases, with 8 bases of the junction left unmatched.

This chain links TRBV7-2 with TRBJ1-2; D may be TRBD1 (5 bases). Deletions cut 6 bases from V and 6 bases from J, with 8 bases between. There are 11 residues in the CDR3. Germline assignment: CDR1 SGHTA and CDR2 FQGNSA. The CDR3 nucleotides are TGTGCCAGCAGACTCAGGGATGGCTACACCTTC. Its protein product is CASRLRDGYTF.

This chain links TRBV7-3 with TRBJ2-3; D not certain. The CDR3 has 14 amino acids. Deletions cut 3 bases from V and 0 bases from J, with 7 bases between. Germline V gives CDR1 SGHTA, CDR2 FQGTGA. The CDR3 bases are TGTGCCAGCAGCTTTGGAGACAGCACAGATACGCAGTATTTT. Translating gives CASSFGDSTDTQYF. Looking up the rest from reference TRBV7-3 and TRBJ2-3 gives the full variable domain: GAGVSQTPSNKVTEKGKYVELRCDPISGHTALYWYRQSLGQGPEFLIYFQGTGAADDSGLPNDRFFAVRPEGSVSTLKIQRTERGDSAVYLCASSFGDSTDTQYFGPGTRLTVL.

This clone has a single count. This chain uses TRBV6-5 with TRBJ2-7; the match to TRBD1 covers 8 bases. The CDR3 spans 15 residues. Germline-derived CDR1 and CDR2 are MNHEY and SVGAGI. Trimming removed 3 bases from V and 1 base from J; junction bases left unmatched: 5. CDR3: CASSYGTGFSYEQYF. The CDR3 nucleotides read TGTGCCAGCAGTTATGGGACAGGTTTTTCCTACGAGCAGTACTTC.

This rearrangement joins TRBV27 to TRBJ1-4; 7 bases fit TRBD1. Germline V gives CDR1 MNHEY, CDR2 SMNVEV (reference sequence). Trimming removed 6 bases from V and 7 bases from J; junction bases left unmatched: 11. CDR3 length: 15 amino acids. For the CDR3, the DNA is TGTGCCAGCAGCGACTTACAGGGGAGAGGTGAAAAACTGTTTTTT. Translated, it gives CASSDLQGRGEKLFF.

The V call is TRBV19, the J call TRBJ2-3, with D tentatively TRBD1 (6 bases). The CDR3 length is 15 residues. V gave up 4 bases and J gave up 3 bases, with 14 bases separating them. Germline CDR1 LNHDA, CDR2 SQIVND (reference sequence). The CDR3 loop reads CASSKSGTQTDTQYF. As DNA, the CDR3 is TGTGCCAGTAGTAAATCCGGGACACAGACAGATACGCAGTATTTT.

This sequence joins TRBV6-5 and TRBJ1-4; 7 nucleotides match TRBD1. The CDR3 is 14 residues long. Per germline, CDR1 MNHEY and CDR2 SVGAGI. J lost 4 bases, V lost 2 bases, and 1 base had no gene match. CDR3 bases: TGTGCCAGCAGTTACGACAGGGTTAATGAAAAACTGTTTTTT. This codes for CASSYDRVNEKLFF.

This sequence joins TRBV6-1 and TRBJ1-1; 9 bases line up with TRBD1. The ends lost 5 bases at V and 3 bases at J; junction bases unmatched: 10. The germline V gene encodes CDR1 MNHNS and CDR2 SASEGT. The CDR3 extends over 16 amino acids. This CDR3 reads CASSQGQGLGDTEAFF. CDR3 sequence (DNA): TGTGCCAGCAGTCAAGGACAGGGGTTAGGGGACACTGAAGCTTTCTTT.

The chain uses TRBV11-3 and TRBJ1-1, with 7 positions matching TRBD1. The CDR3 spans 15 residues. The V segment lost 1 base and the J segment 0 bases; nucleotides outside the gene matches: 2. The V gene's germline CDR1 is SGHNT and CDR2 YENEEA. Here the CDR3 DNA reads TGTGCCAGCAGCTTAGCAGGGGGACTGAACACTGAAGCTTTCTTT. Encoded protein: CASSLAGGLNTEAFF.

The rearrangement links TRBV7-2 to TRBJ2-3; D call uncertain. The CDR3 sequence is 15 residues long. CDR1 is SGHTA and CDR2 is FQGNSA in the germline V gene. The V end lost 5 bases, the J end lost 0 bases, and 12 bases lay between the germline ends. DNA for the CDR3: TGTGCCAGCAGCCTTAGACACTTGAGCACAGATACGCAGTATTTT. This gives the protein CASSLRHLSTDTQYF.

The V gene is TRBV7-2, the J gene TRBJ2-5; D unresolved. Between the trimmed V and J ends, which lost 5 bases and 5 bases, there was a span of 12 bases. The CDR3 length is 13 residues. Per the germline V gene, CDR1 is SGHTA and CDR2 is FQGNSA. CDR3 DNA: TGTGCCAGCAGCCACCCGAGCAAGGAGACCCAGTACTTC. This encodes CASSHPSKETQYF.

CDR3 DNA sequence: TGCGCCAGCAGCCAAGTCGCACAGGGAAGGCGTGAAGCTTTCTTT. Translation: CASSQVAQGRREAFF. This chain connects TRBV4-3 to TRBJ1-1; possible D gene TRBD1, 6 bases. With 1 base removed from V and 7 bases from J, the gap between germline ends came to 16 bases. Germline lookup yields CDR1 LGHNA and CDR2 YSLEER. There are 15 residues in the CDR3.

The rearrangement uses TRBV9 and TRBJ2-1; 8 bases fit TRBD2. This CDR3 is 17 amino acids long. Germline V gene lookup returns CDR1 SGDLS and CDR2 YYNGEE. V shed 0 bases and J 9 bases; nucleotides not matched to a gene: 14. CDR3 protein: CASSVVRAGDAQGEQFF. The CDR3 DNA sequence: TGTGCCAGCAGCGTAGTCAGAGCGGGAGACGCTCAGGGTGAGCAGTTCTTC.

The chain links TRBV5-6 to TRBJ2-5; a possible D gene is TRBD1 (5 bases). This CDR3 contains 17 residues. Trimming removed 0 bases at V and 2 bases at J, with 17 bases between. Looked up from germline, CDR1 is SGHDT and CDR2 is YYEEEE. The CDR3, as DNA: TGTGCCAGCAGCTTGGGTTATCGGAGACAGTCACAAGAGACCCAGTACTTC. Translation gives CASSLGYRRQSQETQYF.

The V and J genes are TRBV10-3 and TRBJ1-3; no reliable D call. Trimming took off 8 bases at V and 4 bases at J, with 6 bases between the two ends. Germline CDR1 reads ENHRY; CDR2 reads SYGVKD. This CDR3 comprises 11 residues. CDR3 nucleotides: TGTGCCATCTTGGCCGGAAACACCATATATTTT. Amino acids: CAILAGNTIYF.

This clone was picked up one time. The chain links TRBV27 to TRBJ1-2; 9 positions agree with TRBD1. CDR1 MNHEY and CDR2 SMNVEV come from the germline V gene (reference sequence). The CDR3 spans 15 residues. J lost 3 bases, V lost 5 bases, and 7 bases had no gene match. The CDR3 DNA sequence: TGTGCCAGCAGTAGCGGACAGGGGCATGACTATGGCTACACCTTC. It is translated as CASSSGQGHDYGYTF.

The CDR3 is CASSPRVGTGSYEQYF. CDR3 in DNA: TGTGCCAGCAGCCCCCGGGTGGGGACAGGGAGCTACGAGCAGTACTTC. The chain is built from TRBV9 and TRBJ2-7; 9 bases agree with TRBD1. The CDR3 length is 16 residues. The junction had 11 bases not matched to a gene; V was cut back by 4 bases and J by 3 bases. Germline values: CDR1 SGDLS, CDR2 YYNGEE. Full variable domain (rest looked up from reference TRBV9 and TRBJ2-7): DSGVTQTPKHLITATGQRVTLRCSPRSGDLSVYWYQQSLDQGLQFLIQYYNGEERAKGNILERFSAQQFPDLHSELNLSSLELGDSALYFCASSPRVGTGSYEQYFGPGTRLTVT.

CDR3 protein: CASSVGEEYWFTEAFF. CDR3 nucleotides: TGTGCCAGCAGCGTAGGTGAGGAGTACTGGTTCACTGAAGCTTTCTTT. This rearrangement joins TRBV9 to TRBJ1-1; no clear D. Per the germline V gene, CDR1 is SGDLS and CDR2 is YYNGEE. Deletions cut 0 bases from V and 4 bases from J, with 16 bases between. The CDR3 loop spans 16 amino acids.

In DNA form, the CDR3 reads TGCGCCAGCAGCTCCAGGGGGCGATCAGATACGCAGTATTTT. Protein product: CASSSRGRSDTQYF. This rearrangement joins TRBV5-1 to TRBJ2-3; 8 nucleotides line up with TRBD1. V lost 3 bases to trimming and J lost 4 bases; unmatched junction nucleotides: 4. CDR3 length: 14 residues. Germline CDR1 reads SGHRS; CDR2 reads YFSETQ.

The chain recombines TRBV4-3 with TRBJ2-7; 10 bases fit TRBD2. The ends lost 4 bases at V and 5 bases at J; junction bases unmatched: 11. Germline lookup yields CDR1 LGHNA and CDR2 YSLEER. This CDR3 is 16 amino acids long. The CDR3 sequence is CASSRPPSGRAHEQYF. The CDR3 nucleotides are TGCGCCAGCAGCCGCCCCCCAAGCGGGAGGGCCCACGAGCAGTACTTC.

The chain couples TRBV5-4 to TRBJ2-3, with no clear D. CDR3 length equals 13 residues. In germline, CDR1 is SGHNT, CDR2 YYREEE (reference sequence). The V end was cut by 2 bases, the J end by 2 bases, with 6 bases between. The CDR3 spells CASSFQITDTQYF. Written as DNA, the CDR3 is TGTGCCAGCAGCTTCCAGATCACAGATACGCAGTATTTT.

This clone was seen only once. This chain uses TRBV7-6 with TRBJ2-5; possibly TRBD2 for D (6 bases). Germline CDR1 reads SGHVS; CDR2 reads FNYEAQ. This CDR3 contains 13 residues. The V gene lost 4 bases and the J gene lost 3 bases, with 9 bases spanning the gap. The DNA of the CDR3 is TGTGCCAGCAGCTCGGGACTCGAAGAGACCCAGTACTTC. Its protein is CASSSGLEETQYF. Full variable domain (missing parts from reference TRBV7-6 and TRBJ2-5): GAGVSQSPRYKVTKRGQDVALRCDPISGHVSLYWYRQALGQGPEFLTYFNYEAQQDKSGLPNDRFSAERPEGSISTLTIQRTEQRDSAMYRCASSSGLEETQYFGPGTRLLVL.

This clone turned up a few times. V gene TRBV7-2 combines with J gene TRBJ2-3; D is perhaps TRBD2 (7 bases). The CDR3 covers 16 residues. The germline V and J ends were trimmed by 5 bases and 8 bases, with 23 bases remaining between them. The germline CDR1 and CDR2 sequences are SGHTA and FQGNSA. CDR3 nucleotide sequence: TGTGCCAGCAGCCTTGTGGCGGGGAGAGGGGGGGGTACGCAGTATTTT. It specifies CASSLVAGRGGGTQYF.

This clone has a single count. The V and J genes are TRBV27 and TRBJ2-7; 14 bases map to TRBD2. The CDR3 runs to 17 residues. V lost 3 bases, J lost 3 bases, and 7 bases stayed unmatched. CDR1 MNHEY and CDR2 SMNVEV come from the germline V gene (reference sequence). In DNA form, the CDR3 reads TGTGCCAGCAGTTTTCGGGCCGGGACTAGCGGGAGCTACGAGCAGTACTTC. Encoded protein: CASSFRAGTSGSYEQYF.

The sample holds a few counts of this clone. The chain has TRBV19 and TRBJ1-1; TRBD1 aligns across 8 bases. Germline V gives CDR1 LNHDA, CDR2 SQIVND (reference sequence). CDR3 length equals 14 residues. Losses at the gene ends were 4 bases for V and 0 bases for J; bases not matched to a gene: 1. The DNA for the CDR3 is TGTGCCAGTAGTACGGGACAGGTGAACACTGAAGCTTTCTTT. Protein: CASSTGQVNTEAFF.

The chain recombines TRBV5-1 with TRBJ2-2; TRBD2 agrees at 11 bases. The V gene end was trimmed by 4 bases and the J gene end by 7 bases; junction bases not matched to a gene: 15. The CDR3 sequence is 18 residues long. Germline loops: CDR1 SGHRS, CDR2 YFSETQ. CDR3 sequence: CASSPSWNSGRAIGELFF. CDR3 bases: TGCGCCAGCAGCCCCTCCTGGAATAGCGGGAGGGCCATCGGGGAGCTGTTTTTT.

This clone was seen more than once but under ten times. The rearrangement links TRBV28 to TRBJ2-5; TRBD2 might be the D (6 bases). Trimming removed 6 bases at V and 6 bases at J, with 11 bases between. Germline CDR1 and CDR2: MDHEN and SYDVKM. This CDR3 has 12 residues. The CDR3 DNA is TGTGCCAGCAGGTCGGGGGTAAAGACCCAGTACTTC. Translated: CASRSGVKTQYF. Full variable domain (missing parts from reference TRBV28 and TRBJ2-5): DVKVTQSSRYLVKRTGEKVFLECVQDMDHENMFWYRQDPGLGLRLIYFSYDVKMKEKGDIPEGYSVSREKKERFSLILESASTNQTSMYLCASRSGVKTQYFGPGTRLLVL.

Only a few counts were recorded for this clone. This chain uses TRBV5-1 with TRBJ2-7; D is unclear. The CDR3 loop spans 14 amino acids. In germline, CDR1 is SGHRS, CDR2 YFSETQ. Trimming shortened V by 4 bases and J by 2 bases, and 13 bases separated the two germline ends. The DNA for the CDR3 is TGCGCCAGCAGCCTGGACCTAGGCCCCTACGAGCAGTACTTC. Residues: CASSLDLGPYEQYF.

J is TRBJ2-7 and V is TRBV12-5, with TRBD2 identical over 9 bases. V lost 0 bases, J lost 4 bases, and 7 bases stayed unmatched. The CDR3 length is 16 residues. Per germline, CDR1 LGHNT and CDR2 FRNRAP. This CDR3 reads CASGLVGGGRAYEQYF. The CDR3 nucleotides are TGTGCTAGTGGTTTGGTAGGAGGCGGGAGGGCGTACGAGCAGTACTTC. The full variable domain, completed using reference TRBV12-5 and TRBJ2-7, is DARVTQTPRHKVTEMGQEVTMRCQPILGHNTVFWYRQTMMQGLELLAYFRNRAPLDDSGMPKDRFSAEMPDATLATLKIQPSEPRDSAVYFCASGLVGGGRAYEQYFGPGTRLTVT.

This chain joins TRBV7-2 and TRBJ1-1; 7 bases agree with TRBD1. This CDR3 has 13 amino acids. After removal of 4 bases from V and 2 bases from J, the junction contained 1 base not matched to a gene. CDR1 and CDR2 (germline): SGHTA, FQGNSA. CDR3 in DNA: TGTGCCAGCAGCTGGGACAGAAACACTGAAGCTTTCTTT. Protein product: CASSWDRNTEAFF.